This TCR beta chain was sequenced for a study of T cells in Graves' hyperthyroidism and ophthalmopathy. Study information: Peripheral blood draws took place at initial diagnosis, ahead of any treatment. Notes on the study in general: Blood held most thyroid clonotypes expanded above 0.001 frequency. Ophthalmopathy could be told apart from stable hyperthyroidism with a 13 V-J model.

The TCR beta CDR3 regions underwent amplification using RNA transcripts as the source. The HTBI set primed first-round TCR CDR3 RT-PCR. TCRdb itself ran the multiplex PCR reads through MiXCR, one entry per CDR3 protein. The sample lists under 650,000 distinct CDR3 sequences; 15% to 20% were seen once. This clonotype was seen a handful of times. Its antigen is undetermined. J lost 1 base, V lost 8 bases, and 3 bases had no gene match. CDR3 length: 15 residues. Looked up from germline, CDR1 is MNHNS and CDR2 is SASEGT. Cells are PBMCs isolated from 10 ml of fresh blood. Sequences were obtained from blood. This chain uses TRBV6-1 with TRBJ2-2; TRBD2 aligns across 11 bases. The clonotype was recovered from a woman aged 25 to 45 with Graves' hyperthyroidism. Here the CDR3 DNA reads TGTGCCAGCCCGGGACTAGCGGTGAACACCGGGGAGCTGTTTTTT. The encoded protein is CASPGLAVNTGELFF.